This is a list of T cell receptor beta chains from one sample in a study of vaccination and CD4 T cells after COVID-19. The antigens for these receptors are not known. Each CDR3 protein is one row after TCRdb ran MiXCR on the PCR reads. Of some 8,000 distinct CDR3 sequences in the sample, about 55% were seen once. Sequences were obtained from CD4+ T cells from blood, cultured in vitro. Source of these receptors: a human donor who had recovered from COVID-19. CDR3s include the opening cysteine and the closing phenylalanine or tryptophan. The D gene is left open where the match is weak. For some rows the clone size is stated as once, few or many, or as a class when expanded; others skip it.

>TRBJ1-1|-|-|TRBV11-2
CASRQIKGPMNTEAFF
TGTGCCAGCAGGCAAATAAAGGGACCGATGAACACTGAAGCTTTCTTT
>TRBJ1-1|-|TRBD1|TRBV19
CASTSTGVNTEAFF
TGTGCCAGTACCTCGACAGGGGTGAACACTGAAGCTTTCTTT
>TRBJ2-3|-|-|TRBV20-1
CSVRTANTDTQYF
TGCAGTGTACGGACAGCGAACACAGATACGCAGTATTTT
>TRBJ2-7|-|TRBD2|TRBV28
CASTGTSGSSEQYF
TGTGCCAGCACCGGGACTAGCGGGAGTAGCGAGCAGTACTTC
>TRBJ2-3|-|-|TRBV6-2/TRBV6-3
CASSTAGTSTDTQYF
TGTGCCAGCAGCACGGCCGGGACTAGCACAGATACGCAGTATTTT
>TRBJ1-1|few|-|TRBV6-5
CASSYSRTMNTEAFF
TGTGCCAGCAGTTACTCCCGGACCATGAACACTGAAGCTTTCTTT
>TRBJ1-1|few|-|TRBV10-3
CAIMNHPLNTEAFF
TGTGCCATCATGAACCACCCTTTGAACACTGAAGCTTTCTTT
>TRBJ2-1|-|TRBD2|TRBV20-1
CSAPALAGERYNEQFF
TGCAGTGCCCCAGCCTTAGCGGGGGAGAGGTACAATGAGCAGTTCTTC
>TRBJ2-5|-|-|TRBV2
CASSGGTRQETQYF
TGTGCCAGCAGTGGGGGGACACGCCAAGAGACCCAGTACTTC
>TRBJ1-1|-|-|TRBV30
CAWSVQGLNTEAFF
TGTGCCTGGAGTGTTCAAGGACTGAACACTGAAGCTTTCTTT
>TRBJ2-3|-|-|TRBV20-1
CSARSSVFTDTQYF
TGCAGTGCTAGAAGCAGCGTTTTCACAGATACGCAGTATTTT
>TRBJ1-1|medium-sized|TRBD1|TRBV4-3
CASSQVQGATEAFF
TGCGCCAGCAGCCAGGTACAGGGGGCCACTGAAGCTTTCTTT
>TRBJ2-7|-|TRBD1|TRBV2
CASRDRVSSYEQYF
TGTGCCAGCAGAGACAGGGTAAGCTCCTACGAGCAGTACTTC
>TRBJ1-4|-|TRBD1|TRBV27
CASSLGRTGGEKLFF
TGTGCCAGCAGTTTGGGGCGGACAGGTGGGGAAAAACTGTTTTTT
>TRBJ2-7|-|-|TRBV6-5
CASSYRAGGPYEQYF
TGTGCCAGCAGTTACAGGGCGGGCGGGCCTTACGAGCAGTACTTC
>TRBJ2-5|-|TRBD1|TRBV7-2
CASSFGQGRETQYF
TGTGCCAGCAGCTTCGGACAGGGAAGGGAGACCCAGTACTTC
>TRBJ1-2|few|TRBD1|TRBV6-2/TRBV6-3
CASSQGQGYGYTF
TGTGCCAGCAGCCAAGGACAGGGCTATGGCTACACCTTC
>TRBJ1-6|-|TRBD1|TRBV2
CASSERQGAYSPLHF
TGTGCCAGCAGTGAGCGCCAGGGGGCTTATTCACCCCTCCACTTT
>TRBJ2-7|few|TRBD2|TRBV7-2
CASSLAIAGSDEQYF
TGTGCCAGCAGCTTAGCGATAGCGGGAAGCGACGAGCAGTACTTC
>TRBJ2-1|-|TRBD2|TRBV19
CASSMQGREAYNEQFF
TGTGCCAGTAGTATGCAGGGGCGGGAGGCATACAATGAGCAGTTCTTC
>TRBJ1-5|-|-|TRBV2
CASSRDSPNQPQHF
TGTGCCAGCAGTCGTGACAGTCCCAATCAGCCCCAGCATTTT
>TRBJ2-3|few|TRBD2|TRBV7-2
CASSLSSGGGAVDTQYF
TGTGCCAGCAGCTTAAGTTCGGGCGGGGGGGCGGTAGATACGCAGTATTTT
>TRBJ2-2|-|TRBD2|TRBV6-1
CASSLLAGGINTGELFF
TGTGCCAGCAGTCTACTAGCGGGAGGAATCAACACCGGGGAGCTGTTTTTT
>TRBJ2-7|-|TRBD2|TRBV27
CASSLAASGFYEQYF
TGTGCCAGCAGTTTAGCGGCTAGCGGATTTTACGAGCAGTACTTC
>TRBJ2-5|-|-|TRBV20-1
CSARDTAPRETQYF
TGCAGTGCTAGAGATACGGCCCCTAGGGAGACCCAGTACTTC
>TRBJ2-3|-|TRBD2|TRBV11-3
CASSSRLADFTDTQYF
TGTGCCAGCAGCTCACGACTAGCGGACTTCACAGATACGCAGTATTTT
>TRBJ1-5|-|-|TRBV19
CASSINTGGQPQHF
TGTGCCAGTAGTATTAACACAGGAGGGCAGCCCCAGCATTTT
>TRBJ2-6|-|-|TRBV19
CASRQGSGANVLTF
TGTGCCAGTAGACAGGGCTCTGGGGCCAACGTCCTGACTTTC
>TRBJ1-2|-|TRBD1|TRBV6-1
CASSESRGMDGYTF
TGTGCCAGCAGTGAAAGCAGGGGGATGGATGGCTACACCTTC
>TRBJ2-1|-|TRBD2|TRBV7-2
CASSPGVAGGHEQFF
TGTGCCAGCAGCCCAGGGGTAGCGGGAGGGCATGAGCAGTTCTTC
>TRBJ1-6|few|TRBD1|TRBV28
CASNRRGRVSPLHF
TGTGCCAGCAACCGCAGGGGGAGAGTTTCACCCCTCCACTTT
>TRBJ1-1|-|-|TRBV12-3/TRBV12-4
CASSRGGEAFF
TGTGCCAGCAGTCGGGGTGGTGAAGCTTTCTTT
>TRBJ1-4|-|-|TRBV4-3
CASSQEYRPINEKLFF
TGCGCCAGCAGCCAAGAATACAGGCCTATCAATGAAAAACTGTTTTTT
>TRBJ2-7|-|-|TRBV6-2/TRBV6-3
CASSASGGIYEQYF
TGTGCCAGCAGTGCCTCCGGAGGGATCTACGAGCAGTACTTC
>TRBJ2-1|-|TRBD2|TRBV11-3
CASSLVGLAGLGEQFF
TGTGCCAGCAGCTTAGTTGGACTAGCGGGGCTAGGAGAGCAGTTCTTC
>TRBJ1-5|-|-|TRBV7-2
CASSLLSNQPQHF
TGTGCCAGCAGCTTATTAAGCAATCAGCCCCAGCATTTT
>TRBJ1-1|-|TRBD1|TRBV10-2
CASIKTGTNEAFF
TGCGCCAGCATAAAGACAGGGACCAACGAAGCTTTCTTT
>TRBJ2-1|-|-|TRBV19
CASSIGQTRANEQFF
TGTGCCAGTAGTATAGGCCAGACTAGAGCCAATGAGCAGTTCTTC
>TRBJ2-7|-|-|TRBV6-2/TRBV6-3
CASSQTREQYF
TGTGCCAGCAGTCAAACTAGGGAGCAGTACTTC
>TRBJ1-3|-|-|TRBV2
CASRVTLGNTIYF
TGTGCCAGCAGAGTTACGCTTGGAAACACCATATATTTT
>TRBJ2-5|-|-|TRBV27
CASSLWPAETQYF
TGTGCCAGCAGTTTATGGCCGGCAGAGACCCAGTACTTC
>TRBJ2-5|-|-|TRBV7-9
CASSLVAGASGGTQYF
TGTGCCAGCAGCTTAGTTGCCGGGGCCAGCGGTGGGACCCAGTACTTC
>TRBJ1-5|few|-|TRBV24-1
CATSDYGDQPQHF
TGTGCCACCAGTGATTATGGCGACCAGCCCCAGCATTTT
>TRBJ2-3|-|TRBD2|TRBV20-1
CSANGDYRSTDTQYF
TGCAGTGCTAATGGGGACTATAGGAGCACAGATACGCAGTATTTT